A selection of T cell receptor beta chains follows, all from one sample in a study of STAT3 mutations in large granular lymphocyte leukemia. TCRdb keeps only in-frame clones here, not all; method: immunoSEQ multiplex PCR. The table lists 20,000 to 30,000 clones, 85% to 95% of them singletons, with under 7.5% in the top ten. Material: peripheral blood mononuclear cells. These receptors were taken from a man in his forties with T-cell large granular lymphocyte leukemia. Some clones in this sample may be carry-over from other donors' samples. Both conserved end residues are part of each CDR3. A D gene is named only where the DNA matches it firmly. Rows give clone size only sometimes, using once, few, many, or a class for an expanded clone.

D,size,V,J,CDR3,DNA
-,-,TRBV18,TRBJ1-2,CASSSLTEFNYGYTF,TGTGCCAGCTCATCCCTGACAGAATTTAACTATGGCTACACCTTC
TRBD1,-,TRBV5-1,TRBJ2-5,CASSRSVQGQAETQYF,TGCGCCAGCAGCCGGTCAGTACAGGGGCAGGCGGAGACCCAGTACTTC
-,-,TRBV5-6,TRBJ1-2,CASSLAQYYGYTF,TGTGCCAGCAGCTTGGCACAGTACTATGGCTACACCTTC
-,-,TRBV11-2,TRBJ2-7,CASSLALGRVAYEQYF,TGTGCCAGCAGCTTAGCTCTCGGCAGGGTAGCCTACGAGCAGTACTTC
-,-,TRBV19,TRBJ1-5,CASSLNNQPQHF,TGTGCCAGTAGTTTAAACAATCAGCCCCAGCATTTT
TRBD1,-,TRBV14,TRBJ1-1,CASSLSGGRTEAFF,TGTGCCAGCAGCCTTTCAGGGGGTCGAACTGAAGCTTTCTTT
TRBD2,-,TRBV15,TRBJ2-7,CATSVGGNYEQYF,TGTGCCACCAGCGTCGGGGGGAATTACGAGCAGTACTTC
-,-,TRBV5-1,TRBJ2-7,CASSLLEDYEQYF,TGCGCCAGCAGCTTGCTAGAAGACTACGAGCAGTACTTC
TRBD1,-,TRBV4-3,TRBJ1-1,CASSQDSFYRDRPNTEAFF,TGCGCCAGCAGCCAGGATTCCTTTTACCGGGACAGGCCGAACACTGAAGCTTTCTTT
-,-,TRBV9,TRBJ2-5,CASSVEPSAETQYF,TGTGCCAGCAGCGTAGAACCTAGCGCGGAGACCCAGTACTTC
TRBD1,few,TRBV5-8,TRBJ1-1,CASSLGQGYTEAFF,TGTGCCAGCAGCTTGGGACAGGGGTACACTGAAGCTTTCTTT
-,once,TRBV18,TRBJ1-5,CASSPLQGNQPQHF,TGTGCCAGCTCACCTCTCCAGGGTAACCAGCCCCAGCATTTT
-,-,TRBV6-5,TRBJ2-3,CASRSSGLAEDTQYF,TGTGCCAGCAGATCTTCGGGCTTGGCGGAAGATACGCAGTATTTT
TRBD1,-,TRBV5-1,TRBJ1-5,CASSLGQGDQPQHF,TGCGCCAGCAGCTTGGGGCAGGGGGATCAGCCCCAGCATTTT
-,-,TRBV28,TRBJ2-7,CASSIHSRSNEQYF,TGTGCCAGCAGCATACACTCCCGATCGAACGAGCAGTACTTC
TRBD1,-,TRBV18,TRBJ2-7,CASSLDRAYEQYF,TGTGCCAGCTCGCTGGACAGGGCCTACGAGCAGTACTTC
TRBD1,-,TRBV5-1,TRBJ2-5,CASSFGQGTRETQYF,TGCGCCAGCAGCTTCGGACAGGGTACACGGGAGACCCAGTACTTC
-,-,TRBV11-2,TRBJ1-3,CASSPQVRGNTIYF,TGTGCCAGCAGCCCGCAGGTTCGCGGAAACACCATATATTTT
-,few,TRBV27,TRBJ1-6,CASSSERGSPLHF,TGTGCCAGCAGTTCGGAACGTGGGTCACCCCTCCACTTT
-,-,TRBV19,TRBJ2-7,CASSIGIEEQQYF,TGTGCCAGTAGTATAGGGATCGAGGAGCAGCAGTACTTC
-,once,TRBV4-2,TRBJ1-3,CASSQGLVSGNTIYF,TGTGCCAGCAGCCAAGGACTTGTCTCTGGAAACACCATATATTTT
-,-,TRBV2,TRBJ1-5,CASSEGYRASNQPQHF,TGTGCCAGCAGTGAAGGGTACAGGGCAAGCAATCAGCCCCAGCATTTT
-,few,TRBV7-9,TRBJ2-1,CASSLGSYNEQFF,TGTGCCAGCAGCTTGGGCTCCTACAATGAGCAGTTCTTC
TRBD1,-,TRBV18,TRBJ2-7,CASSPQDRAPYEQYF,TGTGCCAGCTCACCACAAGACAGGGCACCCTACGAGCAGTACTTC
-,-,TRBV14,TRBJ2-7,CASSQVNRRSGEQYF,TGTGCCAGCAGCCAAGTGAACAGGCGATCGGGCGAGCAGTACTTC
-,-,TRBV5-4,TRBJ2-7,CASSPRLESSEQYF,TGTGCCAGCAGTCCTCGACTAGAGTCGTCCGAGCAGTACTTC
-,-,TRBV7-2,TRBJ2-7,CASSYIRRLDEQYF,TGTGCCAGCAGTTACATACGCCGACTTGACGAGCAGTACTTC
-,-,TRBV6-1,TRBJ2-1,CASSRVDEQFF,TGTGCCAGCAGCCGGGTGGATGAGCAGTTCTTC
-,-,TRBV7-9,TRBJ2-7,CASSYPVGGRYYEQYF,TGTGCCAGCAGCTACCCGGTTGGGGGCCGCTACTACGAGCAGTACTTC
-,-,TRBV4-3,TRBJ2-3,CASSQAQGRRTDTQYF,TGCGCCAGCAGCCAGGCTCAAGGGAGAAGGACAGATACGCAGTATTTT
-,-,TRBV18,TRBJ2-5,CASLLPSGRQETQYF,TGTGCCAGCCTCCTTCCCTCGGGGCGCCAAGAGACCCAGTACTTC
-,-,TRBV10-3,TRBJ2-5,CASQGAQETQYF,TGTGCCAGCCAGGGTGCCCAAGAGACCCAGTACTTC
TRBD2,-,TRBV18,TRBJ2-7,CASSPLRDSGGLF,TGTGCCAGCTCACCACTAAGGGATAGCGGGGGCCTCTTC
-,-,TRBV14,TRBJ1-2,CASSQERGNYGYTF,TGTGCCAGCAGCCAAGAGCGGGGAAACTATGGCTACACCTTC
TRBD1,-,TRBV19,TRBJ1-2,CASTTTGGNYGYTF,TGTGCCAGTACCACGACAGGGGGAAACTATGGCTACACCTTC
-,-,TRBV7-9,TRBJ2-3,CASSPSGDATDTQYF,TGTGCCAGCAGCCCCTCAGGGGATGCCACAGATACGCAGTATTTT
-,-,TRBV6-5,TRBJ1-2,CASSLQGGGYGYTF,TGTGCCAGCAGTCTACAGGGAGGAGGCTATGGCTACACCTTC
-,-,TRBV30,TRBJ1-5,CAWSRSWNQPQHF,TGTGCCTGGAGTAGGAGTTGGAATCAGCCCCAGCATTTT
-,-,TRBV7-3,TRBJ1-1,CASSSNTEAFF,TGTGCCAGCAGCTCCAACACTGAAGCTTTCTTT
-,-,TRBV5-1,TRBJ1-1,CASSWGAENTEAFF,TGCGCCAGCAGCTGGGGAGCGGAGAACACTGAAGCTTTCTTT
-,-,TRBV2,TRBJ1-2,CASSQTGRGDYGYTF,TGTGCCAGCAGCCAAACAGGGAGGGGTGACTATGGCTACACCTTC
TRBD1,-,TRBV18,TRBJ1-4,CASSRGQGATEKLFF,TGTGCCAGCTCCCGCGGACAGGGGGCAACTGAAAAACTGTTTTTT
-,medium-sized,TRBV29-1,TRBJ1-2,CSVEGDYGYTF,TGCAGCGTTGAAGGGGACTATGGCTACACCTTC
-,-,TRBV18,TRBJ1-1,CASSPQLRAGRNTEAFF,TGTGCCAGCTCACCCCAACTAAGGGCGGGGAGGAACACTGAAGCTTTCTTT
TRBD1,-,TRBV19,TRBJ2-7,CASTPGQGAAYEQYF,TGTGCCAGTACCCCGGGACAGGGGGCAGCCTACGAGCAGTACTTC
TRBD1,-,TRBV7-8,TRBJ2-2,CASSIRQGTNTGELFF,TGTGCCAGCAGCATCCGACAGGGGACTAACACCGGGGAGCTGTTTTTT
TRBD1,-,TRBV29-1,TRBJ2-3,CSGDRGTSSTDTQYF,TGCAGCGGCGACAGGGGGACTTCTAGCACAGATACGCAGTATTTT
TRBD2,-,TRBV7-2,TRBJ2-3,CASSRGYGGSTDTQYF,TGTGCCAGCAGCCGAGGTTACGGGGGGAGCACAGATACGCAGTATTTT
TRBD1,-,TRBV5-8,TRBJ1-2,CASTGQGGAYGYTF,TGTGCCAGCACCGGACAGGGAGGGGCCTATGGCTACACCTTC
TRBD1,-,TRBV7-2,TRBJ1-6,CASSPSGTGNNSPLHF,TGTGCCAGCAGCCCATCTGGGACAGGGAATAATTCACCCCTCCACTTT